This T cell receptor beta chain was identified during a study of response to subunit inactivated influenza vaccine. This clonotype was seen more than once but under ten times. Its matching antigen is unknown. Each CDR3 protein is one row after TCRdb ran MiXCR on the RT-PCR reads. Among hundreds of thousands of distinct CDR3 sequences listed, roughly 12% were seen once. The V end lost 1 base, the J end lost 7 bases, and 10 bases lay between the germline ends. Germline V CDR1 and CDR2: GTSNPN, SVGIG (reference sequence). There are 13 residues in the CDR3. Study-level results: That few new T cells are recruited by each seasonal influenza vaccination was the authors' suggestion.

Sample: PBMCs from blood, taken on the day of vaccination. The rearrangement uses TRBV30 and TRBJ2-2; D might be TRBD1 (6 bases). The receptor comes from a man aged 50-59 years who received an inactivated influenza vaccine. CDR3 protein: CAWSGQGFGELFF. The CDR3 coding sequence is TGTGCCTGGAGTGGCCAGGGGTTCGGGGAGCTGTTTTTT.